This TCR beta chain is drawn from a study of blood T cells in healthy people across ages. Remarks on this clonotype: The antigen remains undetermined.

Study-wide points: Per million T cells, TCR beta diversity dropped roughly linearly as age increased.

Donors ranged from roughly 6 to 95 years old and were healthy Caucasians in Russia. Germline V gene data show CDR1 as MNHEY and CDR2 as SVGAGI. The CDR3 sequence is 12 residues long. Trimming stripped 4 bases from V and 7 bases from J, with 10 bases between. Next came a second PCR, run for 7 to 11 cycles, which used a sample-barcoded 5' primer along with a J-beta primer mix. Per sample, CDR3-containing paired-end reads numbered at least 2.5 million. TCRdb re-called the 5' RACE reads with MiXCR, one entry per CDR3 protein. This table has 550,000 to 750,000 distinct CDR3 sequences, around 20% appearing once.

The sample consisted of blood. The chain carries TRBV6-5 and TRBJ2-5; D not certain. The receptor was derived from a man aged 70-80 years in good health. The CDR3 protein is CASSSDSGTQYF. The CDR3 DNA reads TGTGCCAGCAGTTCCGATTCTGGGACCCAGTACTTC.